These 19 T cell receptor beta chains came from one sample sequenced in a study of T cell responses to AZD1222 COVID-19 vaccine. Only in-frame clones appear in the TCRdb table, and some are missing; sequencing was by immunoSEQ multiplex PCR. Of over 100,000 clones listed, about 87% were seen once; the top ten hold less than 4.5%. The source material was peripheral blood, sampled 28 days after the second AZD1222 dose. The receptor set was obtained from an adult who received the AZD1222 COVID-19 vaccine.

V is TRBV3-1 (or the pseudogene TRBV3-2) and J is TRBJ1-5; D is undetermined. The CDR3 runs to 13 residues. CDR1 LGHDT and CDR2 YNNKEL come from the germline V gene (reference sequence). V lost 0 bases, J lost 2 bases, and 2 bases lay in between. CDR3 region: CASSQEGNQPQHF. CDR3 in DNA: TGTGCCAGCAGCCAAGAGGGCAATCAGCCCCAGCATTTT.

The chain is built from TRBV7-8 and TRBJ1-3; D unclear. The CDR3 covers 13 residues. CDR1 SGHVS and CDR2 FQNEAQ come from the germline V gene. Trimming left V 4 bases short and J 8 bases short, with 12 bases between. The CDR3 coding sequence is TGTGCCAGCAGCTATTGGGCGACCGACACCATATATTTT. Its protein product is CASSYWATDTIYF. Using reference TRBV7-8 and TRBJ1-3 for the parts outside the CDR3, the full variable domain is GAGVSQSPRYKVAKRGQDVALRCDPISGHVSLFWYQQALGQGPEFLTYFQNEAQLDKSGLPSDRFFAERPEGSVSTLKIQRTQQEDSAVYLCASSYWATDTIYFGEGSWLTVV.

This clone appeared a few times. This chain uses TRBV20-1 with TRBJ1-2; the D is unclear. This CDR3 spans 11 amino acids. Germline V gene lookup returns CDR1 DFQATT and CDR2 SNEGSKA (reference sequence). The V end lost 6 bases, the J end lost 8 bases, and 13 bases lay between the germline ends. CDR3 sequence: CSASGGVGYTF. CDR3 bases: TGCAGTGCCTCGGGCGGCGTCGGCTACACCTTC.

The gene calls are TRBV7-2 and TRBJ2-5, with no clear D. CDR1 SGHTA and CDR2 FQGNSA come from the germline V gene. Trimming pared 2 bases from V and 2 bases from J, leaving 6 bases between. This CDR3 comprises 13 residues. The CDR3 loop reads CASSLTPQETQYF. The CDR3, as DNA: TGTGCCAGCAGCTTAACTCCTCAAGAGACCCAGTACTTC.

The table lists this clone with a count of one. The chain is built from TRBV7-9 and TRBJ1-5; D is uncertain. The CDR3 consists of 12 residues. In germline, CDR1 is SEHNR, CDR2 FQNEAQ (reference sequence). V lost 4 bases, J lost 3 bases, and 4 bases lay in between. The CDR3 coding sequence is TGTGCCAGCAGCTCACTCAATCAGCCCCAGCATTTT. Its translation: CASSSLNQPQHF.

This rearrangement joins TRBV30 to TRBJ1-5; D is unresolved. The length of the CDR3 is 13 residues. The germline V gene has CDR1 GTSNPN and CDR2 SVGIG (reference sequence). V dropped 2 bases and J dropped 3 bases, with 8 bases sitting between them. The CDR3 reads CAWSPGNNQPQHF. Written as DNA, the CDR3 is TGTGCCTGGAGTCCGGGGAACAATCAGCCCCAGCATTTT.

The V and J genes are TRBV6-2 or TRBV6-3 and TRBJ2-1; tentatively, D is TRBD1 (6 bases). Germline assignment: CDR1 MNHEY and CDR2 SVGEGT. V was trimmed by 5 bases and J by 2 bases, leaving 13 bases between them. The CDR3 runs to 15 residues. CDR3 region: CASSQGSEAYNEQFF. The CDR3 DNA reads as TGTGCCAGCAGTCAGGGGTCGGAGGCCTACAATGAGCAGTTCTTC.

The rearrangement links TRBV13 to TRBJ2-1; D perhaps matches TRBD1 (5 bases). V lost 5 bases to trimming and J lost 5 bases, with 10 bases between them. The CDR3 is made up of 13 amino acids. Germline loops: CDR1 PRHDT, CDR2 FYEKMQ (reference sequence). CDR3: CASSRGFDNEQFF. CDR3 nucleotides: TGTGCCAGCAGCAGGGGCTTCGACAATGAGCAGTTCTTC.

The chain links TRBV6-1 to TRBJ2-1; 7 bases line up with TRBD1. This CDR3 is 16 amino acids long. Germline V gene data show CDR1 as MNHNS and CDR2 as SASEGT. Trimming at V came to 4 bases and at J to 0 bases, leaving 6 bases not matched to a gene. The CDR3 DNA reads TGTGCCAGCAGTGCCAGGGGGTTTAGCTCCTACAATGAGCAGTTCTTC. This codes for CASSARGFSSYNEQFF.

The J gene is TRBJ2-3, the V gene TRBV3-1 (or the pseudogene TRBV3-2); weak D call: TRBD1 (6 bases). From germline, CDR1 is LGHDT and CDR2 YNNKEL (reference sequence). The germline V and J ends were trimmed by 1 base and 5 bases, with 13 bases remaining between them. This CDR3 is built from 15 residues. DNA for the CDR3: TGTGCCAGCAGCCAAGTGCAGGGGCCGGGAGATACGCAGTATTTT. Translation: CASSQVQGPGDTQYF.

For the CDR3, the DNA is TGTGCCAGCAGCTTATCCCCAGTCACTGAAGCTTTCTTT. This encodes CASSLSPVTEAFF. The rearrangement joins TRBV7-9 to TRBJ1-1; D is unresolved. The V end was cut by 2 bases, the J end by 4 bases, with 8 bases between. CDR3 length: 13 residues. Germline loops: CDR1 SEHNR, CDR2 FQNEAQ (reference sequence). The whole variable domain, remainder taken from reference TRBV7-9 and TRBJ1-1, is DTGVSQNPRHKITKRGQNVTFRCDPISEHNRLYWYRQTLGQGPEFLTYFQNEAQLEKSRLLSDRFSAERPKGSFSTLEIQRTEQGDSAMYLCASSLSPVTEAFFGQGTRLTVV.

The chain uses TRBV7-3 and TRBJ1-1; D gene ambiguous. The CDR3 extends over 13 amino acids. V dropped 6 bases and J dropped 0 bases, with 8 bases sitting between them. The V gene's germline CDR1 is SGHTA and CDR2 FQGTGA. CDR3 sequence reads: CASRRRMNTEAFF. Here the CDR3 DNA reads TGTGCCAGCAGAAGAAGGATGAACACTGAAGCTTTCTTT.

The chain recombines TRBV4-3 with TRBJ2-3, with 8 nucleotides matching TRBD2. Trimming removed 0 bases from V and 1 base from J; junction bases left unmatched: 0. This CDR3 has 15 amino acids. CDR1 and CDR2 from the germline V gene are LGHNA and YSLEER. The CDR3 is CASSQDSGGTDTQYF. The DNA for the CDR3 is TGCGCCAGCAGCCAAGATAGCGGGGGCACAGATACGCAGTATTTT.

The count of this clone is one. V is TRBV6-2 or TRBV6-3 and J is TRBJ2-7; D unresolved. Germline loops: CDR1 MNHEY, CDR2 SVGEGT. The CDR3 is 14 amino acids. V lost 0 bases to trimming and J lost 2 bases, with 8 bases between them. In DNA, the CDR3 is TGTGCCAGCAGTTACTCGGGTCTAGCCTACGAGCAGTACTTC. It codes for CASSYSGLAYEQYF.

The V and J genes are TRBV6-6 and TRBJ1-6, with a weak D call TRBD1 (6 bases). Germline CDR1 MNHNY, CDR2 SVGAGI (reference sequence). The V end was cut by 2 bases, the J end by 7 bases, with 12 bases between. This CDR3 spans 15 amino acids. The DNA of the CDR3 is TGTGCCAGCAGTTACCTTACAGGGTCGAATTCACCCCTCCACTTT. Translation: CASSYLTGSNSPLHF.

This clone was seen just once. V and J are TRBV18 and TRBJ1-6; TRBD1 matches at 9 bases. The V gene's germline CDR1 is KGHSH and CDR2 LQKENI. The CDR3 runs 16 residues. The ends lost 3 bases at V and 7 bases at J; junction bases unmatched: 7. The DNA for the CDR3 is TGTGCCAGCTCACCGATAACAGGGGGCGGGAATTCACCCCTCCACTTT. Translated, it gives CASSPITGGGNSPLHF.

This chain joins TRBV19 and TRBJ1-1; 9 bases are a match to TRBD1. This CDR3 comprises 14 residues. Unmatched junction bases numbered 7, after V lost 7 bases and J lost 4 bases. Germline-derived CDR1 and CDR2 are LNHDA and SQIVND (reference sequence). In DNA form, the CDR3 reads TGTGCCAGTACCCCCGGACAGGGGCCCACTGAAGCTTTCTTT. Translated, it gives CASTPGQGPTEAFF.

The chain employs TRBV7-9 and TRBJ1-4, with 7 bases fitting TRBD1. V was clipped by 5 bases and J by 3 bases; unmatched bases: 9. The CDR3 is 16 amino acids. Germline V CDR1 and CDR2: SEHNR, FQNEAQ (reference sequence). CDR3 region: CASSPRATGPNEKLFF. CDR3 coding DNA: TGTGCCAGCAGCCCAAGGGCGACAGGGCCTAATGAAAAACTGTTTTTT.

The gene calls are TRBV6-2 or TRBV6-3 and TRBJ2-7, with D possibly being TRBD2 (6 bases). The CDR3 extends over 17 amino acids. V was cut by 2 bases and J by 1 base, with 18 bases left in between. Germline V gives CDR1 MNHEY, CDR2 SVGEGT. The CDR3 loop is CASSYALGRDLSYEQYF. In DNA, the CDR3 is TGTGCCAGCAGTTACGCCTTGGGCCGGGACTTATCCTACGAGCAGTACTTC.